This TCR beta chain was observed in a study of T-cell reconstitution after alpha-beta-depleted transplantation in children. Unique molecular identifiers were incorporated during preparation of the TCRbeta library. TCRdb re-called the PCR reads through MiXCR, storing one row per CDR3 protein. The table has about half a million distinct CDR3 sequences, around 12% seen once. This CDR3 contains 14 residues. Germline V CDR1 and CDR2: MGHRA, YSYEKL. V was clipped by 6 bases and J by 3 bases, with 14 bases between them. The sequence came from a human donor who donated a stem cell graft to a child with combined immunodeficiency. The chain has TRBV4-1 and TRBJ1-1; no reliable D call. This material consisted of PBMCs from the stem cell graft donor, taken from the stem cell graft. The CDR3 protein is CASSPSGGDTEAFF. Here the CDR3 DNA reads TGCGCCAGCAGTCCCTCGGGAGGAGACACTGAAGCTTTCTTT.